Following are 17 T cell receptor beta chains from one sample sequenced in a study of cytomegalovirus exposure and HLA in healthy donors (dated 2017 in TCRdb). Library creation used the immunoSEQ multiplex PCR assay. For the multiplex PCR, a mixture combining 60 forward primers for TCR Vbeta segments and 13 reverse primers for TCR Jbeta segments was used. TCRdb mirrors the immuneACCESS table, restricted to in-frame sequences. Some clones are absent from its copies; in checked studies, under half trace to an unresolved V gene, and the reason for the others is unknown. This sample has 35,000 to 50,000 clones in its table, and 68% of those were observed once. Clones ranked in the top ten supply roughly 4% of the sample. Sample: PBMCs. These receptors all come from a man in his forties in good health and CMV-seronegative.

The gene calls are TRBV5-1 and TRBJ2-1; D possibly corresponds to TRBD1 (6 bases). This CDR3 has 16 amino acids. Germline V gene sequence: CDR1 SGHRS, CDR2 YFSETQ. V was cut by 4 bases and J by 5 bases, with 19 bases left in between. The CDR3 bases are TGCGCCAGCAGCGTCCGAGTCGGGTCAGGGGACAATGAGCAGTTCTTC. Translating it yields CASSVRVGSGDNEQFF. Filled out from reference TRBV5-1 and TRBJ2-1, the complete variable domain reads KAGVTQTPRYLIKTRGQQVTLSCSPISGHRSVSWYQQTPGQGLQFLFEYFSETQRNKGNFPGRFSGRQFSNSRSEMNVSTLELGDSALYLCASSVRVGSGDNEQFFGPGTRLTVL.

V usage is TRBV14 and J usage is TRBJ2-7, with D possibly being TRBD1 (5 bases). The V end was cut by 1 base, the J end by 2 bases, with 12 bases between. The length of the CDR3 is 15 residues. CDR1 is SGHDN and CDR2 is FVKESK in the germline V gene. CDR3 sequence (DNA): TGTGCCAGCAGCCAAGGCGCAGGGTGGACCTACGAGCAGTACTTC. It specifies CASSQGAGWTYEQYF.

V is TRBV5-6 and J is TRBJ1-1; the D is unclear. Germline-derived CDR1 and CDR2 are SGHDT and YYEEEE. This CDR3 comprises 12 residues. V shed 2 bases and J shed 1 base, with 3 bases lying between them. The CDR3 DNA sequence: TGTGCCAGCAGCTTCAGGAACACTGAAGCTTTCTTT. Encoded protein: CASSFRNTEAFF.

The V and J genes are TRBV2 and TRBJ1-5, with TRBD1 as a possible D gene (6 bases). Germline CDR1 is SNHLY and CDR2 is FYNNEI. The CDR3 runs 15 residues. The V end lost 0 bases, the J end lost 3 bases, and 9 bases lay between the germline ends. The CDR3 is CASSEAGGLNQPQHF. CDR3 DNA: TGTGCCAGCAGTGAAGCGGGGGGGCTCAATCAGCCCCAGCATTTT.

The V gene is TRBV11-2, the J gene TRBJ2-3; 7 nucleotides line up with TRBD2. This CDR3 comprises 16 residues. Germline CDR1 and CDR2: SGHAT and FQNNGV. V lost 1 base, J lost 4 bases, and 8 bases stayed unmatched. The CDR3 DNA reads TGTGCCAGCAGCTTAGGGGTGGGAGGGGAAGCAGATACGCAGTATTTT. Residues: CASSLGVGGEADTQYF.

The chain combines TRBV18 with TRBJ1-1, with no clear D. CDR1 and CDR2 (germline): KGHSH, LQKENI. Trimming took off 6 bases at V and 1 base at J, with 15 bases between the two ends. The CDR3 sequence is 15 residues long. The CDR3 DNA reads as TGTGCCAGCTCGGCGGCCCCCAGACCGAACACTGAAGCTTTCTTT. It is translated as CASSAAPRPNTEAFF. The entire variable domain, with the rest obtained from reference TRBV18 and TRBJ1-1, is as follows: NAGVMQNPRHLVRRRGQEARLRCSPMKGHSHVYWYRQLPEEGLKFMVYLQKENIIDESGMPKERFSAEFPKEGPSILRIQQVVRGDSAAYFCASSAAPRPNTEAFFGQGTRLTVV.

This chain joins TRBV6-1 and TRBJ2-3, with D possibly TRBD2 on 5 matching bases. Germline lookup yields CDR1 MNHNS and CDR2 SASEGT. The length of the CDR3 is 15 residues. V dropped 1 base and J dropped 3 bases, with 11 bases sitting between them. CDR3 sequence (DNA): TGTGCCAGCAGTGAAGTGACGGGATTGACAGATACGCAGTATTTT. This gives the protein CASSEVTGLTDTQYF.

This clone was observed a single time. The chain recombines TRBV5-1 with TRBJ1-1; D not certain. In germline, CDR1 is SGHRS, CDR2 YFSETQ. Trimming pared 0 bases from V and 0 bases from J, leaving 3 bases between. CDR3 length: 13 amino acids. The CDR3 sequence: CASSLGVNTEAFF. In DNA, the CDR3 is TGCGCCAGCAGCTTGGGAGTGAACACTGAAGCTTTCTTT. Based on the CDR3 plus reference TRBV5-1 and TRBJ1-1, the full variable domain is KAGVTQTPRYLIKTRGQQVTLSCSPISGHRSVSWYQQTPGQGLQFLFEYFSETQRNKGNFPGRFSGRQFSNSRSEMNVSTLELGDSALYLCASSLGVNTEAFFGQGTRLTVV.

The rearrangement joins TRBV6-5 to TRBJ1-2; D might be TRBD1 (5 bases). The CDR3 has 16 residues. Germline V CDR1 and CDR2: MNHEY, SVGAGI. Trimming cost V 2 bases and J 1 base, with 14 bases left between them. The CDR3 reads CASSYRRRQSNYGYTF. DNA of the CDR3: TGTGCCAGCAGTTACCGACGAAGACAGAGTAACTATGGCTACACCTTC.

This clone showed up just once. For the CDR3, the DNA is TGTGCCAGCAGCCCCCGACAGGGGACTACTGGGGCCAACGTCCTGACTTTC. Amino acids: CASSPRQGTTGANVLTF. The V and J genes are TRBV7-2 and TRBJ2-6; maybe TRBD1 (8 bases). Trimming cost V 5 bases and J 2 bases, with 16 bases left between them. The CDR3 spans 17 residues. CDR1 SGHTA and CDR2 FQGNSA come from the germline V gene.

This clone was seen more than once but under ten times. The gene calls are TRBV6-6 and TRBJ2-5, with D possibly being TRBD1 (5 bases). Trimming removed 2 bases from V and 7 bases from J, with 8 bases in between. Germline V lookup: CDR1 MNHNY, CDR2 SVGAGI (reference sequence). The CDR3 consists of 12 residues. CDR3 DNA sequence: TGTGCCAGCAGTTACCCCCAGGGGACCCAGTACTTC. Its translation: CASSYPQGTQYF.

V usage is TRBV5-1 and J usage is TRBJ2-4; 12 bases match TRBD2. The CDR3 is 16 amino acids. With 0 bases clipped from V and 9 bases from J, the junction kept 7 bases outside the gene matches. From germline, CDR1 is SGHRS and CDR2 YFSETQ. The CDR3 nucleotides read TGCGCCAGCAGCTTGGCTAGCGGGGGGGCCGGGAGCATTCAGTACTTC. As protein: CASSLASGGAGSIQYF.

This CDR3 reads CSVGIKDLLNTEAFF. The CDR3 region has the DNA TGCAGCGTCGGTATTAAGGACTTATTGAACACTGAAGCTTTCTTT. The rearrangement links TRBV29-1 to TRBJ1-1; no definite D call. This CDR3 is 15 amino acids long. V lost 6 bases and J 0 bases, leaving 17 bases between the germline ends. Per germline, CDR1 SQVTM and CDR2 ANQGSEA. Full variable domain (rest looked up from reference TRBV29-1 and TRBJ1-1): SAVISQKPSRDICQRGTSLTIQCQVDSQVTMMFWYRQQPGQSLTLIATANQGSEATYESGFVIDKFPISRPNLTFSTLTVSNMSPEDSSIYLCSVGIKDLLNTEAFFGQGTRLTVV.

The chain combines TRBV15 with TRBJ1-2; D gene ambiguous. Germline V gene data show CDR1 as LNHNV and CDR2 as YYDKDF (reference sequence). Trimming took 2 bases from V and 7 from J, leaving 11 bases between them. CDR3 length: 13 residues. The DNA for the CDR3 is TGTGCCACCAGCAGAACCTCAAGGAGTGGCTACACCTTC. It is translated as CATSRTSRSGYTF.

The chain couples TRBV11-3 to TRBJ2-1; D possibly corresponds to TRBD1 (6 bases). Looked up from germline, CDR1 is SGHNT and CDR2 is YENEEA. The CDR3 totals 14 residues. Trimming pared 1 base from V and 6 bases from J, leaving 10 bases between. The CDR3 DNA follows: TGTGCCAGCAGCTTAGTTTCACAGGGCAATGAGCAGTTCTTC. Its translation: CASSLVSQGNEQFF.

This sequence joins TRBV13 and TRBJ2-2; D is ambiguous. The CDR3 loop spans 18 amino acids. The germline V gene has CDR1 PRHDT and CDR2 FYEKMQ (reference sequence). Between the trimmed V and J ends, which lost 4 bases and 4 bases, there was a span of 22 bases. The DNA of the CDR3 is TGTGCCAGCAGCTCCATGCCGTGGATCGAGGTGGCCACCGGGGAGCTGTTTTTT. As protein: CASSSMPWIEVATGELFF.

CDR3 bases: TGCAGCGTCCAGGACAGGGGGCGGAGAATTTCTGAGCAGTACTTC. Encoded protein: CSVQDRGRRISEQYF. V and J are TRBV29-1 and TRBJ2-7; 11 positions match TRBD1. J gave up 7 bases and V 6 bases, and 14 bases lay outside the gene matches. The CDR3 extends over 15 amino acids. Looked up from germline, CDR1 is SQVTM and CDR2 is ANQGSEA.